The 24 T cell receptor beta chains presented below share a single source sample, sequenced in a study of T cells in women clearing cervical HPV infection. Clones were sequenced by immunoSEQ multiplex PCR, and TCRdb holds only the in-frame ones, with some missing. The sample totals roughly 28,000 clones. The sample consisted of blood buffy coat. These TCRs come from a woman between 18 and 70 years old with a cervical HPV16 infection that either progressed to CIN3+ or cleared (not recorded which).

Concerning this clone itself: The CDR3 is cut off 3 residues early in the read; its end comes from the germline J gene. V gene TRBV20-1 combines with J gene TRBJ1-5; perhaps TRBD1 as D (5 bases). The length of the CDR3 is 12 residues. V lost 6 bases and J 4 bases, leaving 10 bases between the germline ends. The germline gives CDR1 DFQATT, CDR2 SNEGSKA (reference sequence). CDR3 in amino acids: CSAGHENQPQHF. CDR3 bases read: TGCAGTGCCGGACATGAAAATCAGCCC.

The CDR3 loop reads CSATDRAGNTIYF. The part of the CDR3 DNA that was read is TGCAGTGCAACGGACAGGGCCGGAAACACC. V and J are TRBV20-1 and TRBJ1-3; 8 bases agree with TRBD1. Sequencing ends 3 residues short of the CDR3 end; the germline J gene provides the rest. This CDR3 is built from 13 residues. Unmatched junction bases numbered 5, after V lost 6 bases and J lost 4 bases. Germline CDR1 is DFQATT and CDR2 is SNEGSKA (reference sequence).

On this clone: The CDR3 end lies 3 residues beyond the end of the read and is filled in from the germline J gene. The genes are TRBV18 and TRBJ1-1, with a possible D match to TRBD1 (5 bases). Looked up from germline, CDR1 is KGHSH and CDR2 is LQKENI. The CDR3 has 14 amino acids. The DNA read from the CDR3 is TGTGCCAGCTCACCACCCTCGCAGGGTCTGGAA. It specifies CASSPPSQGLE. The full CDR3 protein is CASSPPSQGLEAFF.

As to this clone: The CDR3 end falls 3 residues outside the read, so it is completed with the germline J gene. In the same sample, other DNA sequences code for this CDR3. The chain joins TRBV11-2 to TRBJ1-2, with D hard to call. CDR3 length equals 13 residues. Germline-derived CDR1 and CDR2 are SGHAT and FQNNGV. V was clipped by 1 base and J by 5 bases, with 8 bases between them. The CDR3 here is CASSLGQAYGYTF. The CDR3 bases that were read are TGTGCCAGCAGCTTAGGGCAGGCGTATGGC.

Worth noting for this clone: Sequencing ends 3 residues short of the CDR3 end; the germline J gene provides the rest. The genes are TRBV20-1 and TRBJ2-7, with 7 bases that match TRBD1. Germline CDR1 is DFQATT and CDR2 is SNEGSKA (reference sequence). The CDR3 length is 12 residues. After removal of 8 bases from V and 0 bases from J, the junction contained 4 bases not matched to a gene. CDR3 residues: CSWTGDSYEQYF. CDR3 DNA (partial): TGCAGTTGGACAGGAGACTCCTACGAG.

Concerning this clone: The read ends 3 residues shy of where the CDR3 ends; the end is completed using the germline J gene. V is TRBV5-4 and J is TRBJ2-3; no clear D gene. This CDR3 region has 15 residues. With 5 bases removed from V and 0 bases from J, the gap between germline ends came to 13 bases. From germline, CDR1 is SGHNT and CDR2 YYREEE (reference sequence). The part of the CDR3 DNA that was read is TGTGCCAGCAGTTTTATTGGGCCTAGCACAGATACG. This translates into CASSFIGPSTDT. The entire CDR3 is CASSFIGPSTDTQYF.

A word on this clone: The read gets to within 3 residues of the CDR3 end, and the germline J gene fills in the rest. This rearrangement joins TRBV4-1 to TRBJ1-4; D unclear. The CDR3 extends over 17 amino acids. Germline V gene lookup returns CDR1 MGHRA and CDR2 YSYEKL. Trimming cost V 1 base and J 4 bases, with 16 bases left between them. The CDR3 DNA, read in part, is TGCGCCAGCAGCCAAGTAGTCCAGACTGGAATTAATGAAAAA. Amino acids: CASSQVVQTGINEK. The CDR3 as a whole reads CASSQVVQTGINEKLFF.

CDR3 residues: CAWTGSGETQYF. CDR3 DNA (partial): TGTGCCTGGACAGGTAGTGGAGAGACC. V usage is TRBV30 and J usage is TRBJ2-5; no clear D gene. Read sequence stops 3 residues before the CDR3 end, and the germline J gene provides the missing end. This CDR3 is 12 amino acids long. V was cut by 4 bases and J by 4 bases, with 10 bases left in between. CDR1 and CDR2 from the germline V gene are GTSNPN and SVGIG (reference sequence).

This CDR3 reads CASSPGTGDVDTQYF. The sequenced CDR3 bases are TGTGCCAGCAGTCCCGGGACAGGGGATGTAGATACG. The chain uses TRBV12-3 or TRBV12-4 and TRBJ2-3; 10 bases are a match to TRBD1. The read is 3 residues too short to cover the CDR3 end, so that end is filled in from the germline J gene. J lost 5 bases, V lost 5 bases, and 7 bases had no gene match. The CDR3 runs to 15 residues.

The DNA read from the CDR3 is TGCAGTGCCCCGGGGGGCTGGGGC. It yields the protein CSAPGGWG. In full, the CDR3 reads CSAPGGWGYTF. The chain employs TRBV20-1 and TRBJ1-2; maybe TRBD1 (6 bases). The read gets to within 3 residues of the CDR3 end, and the germline J gene fills in the rest. The germline V gene encodes CDR1 DFQATT and CDR2 SNEGSKA (reference sequence). This CDR3 contains 11 residues.

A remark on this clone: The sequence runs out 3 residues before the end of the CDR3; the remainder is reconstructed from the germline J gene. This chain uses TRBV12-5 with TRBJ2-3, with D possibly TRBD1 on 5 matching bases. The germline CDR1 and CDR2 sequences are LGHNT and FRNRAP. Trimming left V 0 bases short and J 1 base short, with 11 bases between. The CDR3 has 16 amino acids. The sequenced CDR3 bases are TGTGCTAGTGGTTTGGTAATTAGGGGCGGCACAGATACG. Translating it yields CASGLVIRGGTDT. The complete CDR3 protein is CASGLVIRGGTDTQYF.

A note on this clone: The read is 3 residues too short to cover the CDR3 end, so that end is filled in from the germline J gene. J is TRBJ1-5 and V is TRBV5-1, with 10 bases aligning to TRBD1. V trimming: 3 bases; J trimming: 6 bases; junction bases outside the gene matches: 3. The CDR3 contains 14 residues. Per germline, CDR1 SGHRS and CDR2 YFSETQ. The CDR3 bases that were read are TGCGCCAGCAGCTGGGACAGGGGTGGTCAGCCC. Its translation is CASSWDRGGQP. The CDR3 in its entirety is CASSWDRGGQPQHF. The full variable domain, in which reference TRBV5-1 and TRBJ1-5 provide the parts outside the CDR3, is KAGVTQTPRYLIKTRGQQVTLSCSPISGHRSVSWYQQTPGQGLQFLFEYFSETQRNKGNFPGRFSGRQFSNSRSEMNVSTLELGDSALYLCASSWDRGGQPQHFGDGTRLSIL.

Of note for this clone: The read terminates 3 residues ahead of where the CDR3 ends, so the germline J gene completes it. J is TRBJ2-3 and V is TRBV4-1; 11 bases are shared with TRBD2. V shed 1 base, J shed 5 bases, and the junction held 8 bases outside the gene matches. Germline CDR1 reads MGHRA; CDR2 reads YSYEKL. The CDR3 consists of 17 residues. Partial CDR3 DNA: TGCGCCAGCAGCCAAGGAGTAGCGGGAGGGCCGGGAGATACG. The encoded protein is CASSQGVAGGPGDT. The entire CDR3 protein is CASSQGVAGGPGDTQYF.

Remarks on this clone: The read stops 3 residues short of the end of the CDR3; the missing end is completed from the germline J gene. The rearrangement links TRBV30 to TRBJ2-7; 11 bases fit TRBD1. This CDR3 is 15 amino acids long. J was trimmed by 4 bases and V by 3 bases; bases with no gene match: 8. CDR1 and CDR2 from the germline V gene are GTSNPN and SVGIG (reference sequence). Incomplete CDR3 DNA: TGTGCCTGGAGAAGCGCCGGGACAGGGGGTTACGAG. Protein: CAWRSAGTGGYE. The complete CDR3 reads CAWRSAGTGGYEQYF.

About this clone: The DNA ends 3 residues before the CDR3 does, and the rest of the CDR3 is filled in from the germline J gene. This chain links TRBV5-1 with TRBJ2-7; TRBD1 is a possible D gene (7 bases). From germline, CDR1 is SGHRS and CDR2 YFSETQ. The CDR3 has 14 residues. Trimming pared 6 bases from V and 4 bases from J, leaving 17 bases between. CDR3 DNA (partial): TGCGCCAGCAATAGGTCTCCAGGGGGGTACGAG. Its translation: CASNRSPGGYE. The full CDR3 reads CASNRSPGGYEQYF.

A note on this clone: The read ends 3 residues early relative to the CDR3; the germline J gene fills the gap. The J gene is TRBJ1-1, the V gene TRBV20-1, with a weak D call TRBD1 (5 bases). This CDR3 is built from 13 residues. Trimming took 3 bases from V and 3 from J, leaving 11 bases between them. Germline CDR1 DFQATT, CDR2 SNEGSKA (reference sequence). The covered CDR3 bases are TGCAGTGCTAGCCAGGGAACCGACACTGAA. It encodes CSASQGTDTE. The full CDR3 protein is CSASQGTDTEAFF.

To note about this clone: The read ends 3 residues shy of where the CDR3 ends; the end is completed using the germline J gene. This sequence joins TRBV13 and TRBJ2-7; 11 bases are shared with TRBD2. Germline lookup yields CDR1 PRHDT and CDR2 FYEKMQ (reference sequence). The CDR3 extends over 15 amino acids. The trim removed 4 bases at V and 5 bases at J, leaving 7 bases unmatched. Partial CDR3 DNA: TGTGCCAGCAGCTCCCCACTAGCGGGAGTACACGAG. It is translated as CASSSPLAGVHE. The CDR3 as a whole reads CASSSPLAGVHEQYF.

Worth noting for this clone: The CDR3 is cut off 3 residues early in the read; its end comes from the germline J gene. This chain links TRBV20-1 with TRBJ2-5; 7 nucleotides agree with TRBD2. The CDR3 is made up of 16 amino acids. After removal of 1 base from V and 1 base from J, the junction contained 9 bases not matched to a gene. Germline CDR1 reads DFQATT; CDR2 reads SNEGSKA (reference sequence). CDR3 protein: CSARALAGNTQETQYF. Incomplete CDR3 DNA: TGCAGTGCTAGAGCTTTAGCGGGTAACACCCAAGAGACC.

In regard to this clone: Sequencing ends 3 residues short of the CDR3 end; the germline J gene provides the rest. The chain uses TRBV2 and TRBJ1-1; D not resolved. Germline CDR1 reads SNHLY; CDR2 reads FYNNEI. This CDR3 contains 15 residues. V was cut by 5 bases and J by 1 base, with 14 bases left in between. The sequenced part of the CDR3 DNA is TGTGCCAGCAGTTGGACTGTGATCGGGAACACTGAA. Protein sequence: CASSWTVIGNTE. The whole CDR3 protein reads CASSWTVIGNTEAFF.

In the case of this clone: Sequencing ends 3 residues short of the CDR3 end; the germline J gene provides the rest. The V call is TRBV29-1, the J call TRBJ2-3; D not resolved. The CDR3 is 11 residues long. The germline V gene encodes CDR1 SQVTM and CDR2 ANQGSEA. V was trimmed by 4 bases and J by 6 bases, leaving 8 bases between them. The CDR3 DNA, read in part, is TGCAGCGTTGGCGACTCGGATACG. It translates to CSVGDSDT. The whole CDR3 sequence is CSVGDSDTQYF.

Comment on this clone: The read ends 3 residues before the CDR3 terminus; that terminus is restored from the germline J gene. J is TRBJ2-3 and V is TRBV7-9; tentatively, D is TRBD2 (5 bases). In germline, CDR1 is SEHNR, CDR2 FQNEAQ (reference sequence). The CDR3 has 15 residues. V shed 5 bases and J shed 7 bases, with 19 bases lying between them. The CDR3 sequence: CASSPGPQGGYTQYF. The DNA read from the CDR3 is TGTGCCAGCAGCCCAGGACCCCAAGGCGGGTATACG.

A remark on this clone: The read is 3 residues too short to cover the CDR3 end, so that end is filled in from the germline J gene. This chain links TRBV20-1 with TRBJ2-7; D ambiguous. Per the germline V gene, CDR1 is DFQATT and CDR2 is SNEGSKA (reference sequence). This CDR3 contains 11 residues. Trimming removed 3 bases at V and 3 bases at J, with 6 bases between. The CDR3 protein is CSASPSYEQYF. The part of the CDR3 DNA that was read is TGCAGTGCTAGTCCTAGCTACGAG.

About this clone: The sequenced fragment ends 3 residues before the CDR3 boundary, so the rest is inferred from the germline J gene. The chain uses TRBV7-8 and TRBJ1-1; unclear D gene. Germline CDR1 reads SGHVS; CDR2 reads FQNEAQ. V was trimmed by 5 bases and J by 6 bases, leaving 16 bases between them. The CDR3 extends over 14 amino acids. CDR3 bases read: TGTGCCAGCAGCCGGGGAAGGGATGTTGCTGAA. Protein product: CASSRGRDVAE. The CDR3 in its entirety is CASSRGRDVAEAFF.

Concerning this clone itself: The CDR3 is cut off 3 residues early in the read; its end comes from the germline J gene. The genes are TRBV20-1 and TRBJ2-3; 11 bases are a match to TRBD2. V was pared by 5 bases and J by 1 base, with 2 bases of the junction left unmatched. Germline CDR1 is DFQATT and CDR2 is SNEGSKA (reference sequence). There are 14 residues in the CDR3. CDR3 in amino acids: CSAGTSGRTDTQYF. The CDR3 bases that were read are TGCAGTGCTGGGACTAGCGGTCGCACAGATACG.